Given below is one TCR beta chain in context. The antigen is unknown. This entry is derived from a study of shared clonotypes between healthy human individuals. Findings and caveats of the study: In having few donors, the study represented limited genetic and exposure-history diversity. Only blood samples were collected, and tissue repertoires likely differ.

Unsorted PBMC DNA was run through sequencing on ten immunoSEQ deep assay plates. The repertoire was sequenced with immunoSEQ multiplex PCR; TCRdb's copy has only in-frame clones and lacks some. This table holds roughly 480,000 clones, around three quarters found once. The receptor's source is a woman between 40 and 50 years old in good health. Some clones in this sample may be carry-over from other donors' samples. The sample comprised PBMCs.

The CDR3 is CASSDRADTGELFF. In DNA form, the CDR3 reads TGTGCCAGCAGTGACAGGGCAGACACCGGGGAGCTGTTTTTT. This chain connects TRBV27 to TRBJ2-2, with 7 bases lining up with TRBD1. The CDR3 loop spans 14 amino acids. V lost 5 bases and J lost 3; bases outside the gene matches: 3. Looked up from germline, CDR1 is MNHEY and CDR2 is SMNVEV (reference sequence).